These 28 T cell receptor beta chains share one sample of origin, sequenced in a study of CD8 T cells in ankylosing spondylitis (dated 2017 in TCRdb). Study-level results and caveats: A TCR beta motif made up of eight or nine highly homologous amino acid variants appeared to be characteristic of blood from ankylosing spondylitis patients.

Receptor libraries were prepared by 5' RACE. These reads were obtained on an Illumina HiSeq 2500. TCRdb redid the processing of the public reads, applying fastp at Q25 and MiXCR, and retained in-frame beta chains. When rows share a CDR3 protein, they turn into one entry using the most common DNA and genes. The sample contains around 220,000 distinct CDR3 sequences, 15% to 20% of them found a single time. About 42% of the sample rests with the top ten. Their antigens are not known. The source material was blood, either unsorted or a sorted T cell fraction (not recorded which). The receptors shown here come from a male donor with ankylosing spondylitis.

This chain uses TRBV20-1 with TRBJ1-6; weak D call: TRBD1 (5 bases). From germline, CDR1 is DFQATT and CDR2 SNEGSKA (reference sequence). The ends were cut back, 2 bases at V and 7 bases at J, with 18 bases in the middle. The length of the CDR3 is 16 residues. CDR3 amino acids: CSARPPPGAGNSPLHF. Written as DNA, the CDR3 is TGCAGTGCTAGACCCCCCCCCGGGGCAGGGAATTCACCCCTCCACTTT.

This clonotype was picked up a small number of times. CDR3 coding DNA: TGCGCCAGCAGCCAGGAGAGCCAGGGTCTAGATACGCAGTATTTT. This codes for CASSQESQGLDTQYF. The genes are TRBV4-1 and TRBJ2-3; possibly TRBD1 for D (5 bases). V was pared by 3 bases and J by 5 bases, with 15 bases between. The CDR3 covers 15 residues. The germline gives CDR1 MGHRA, CDR2 YSYEKL.

This clonotype has ten or more counts. This chain links TRBV25-1 with TRBJ2-3; D remains ambiguous. The length of the CDR3 is 10 residues. The germline V gene has CDR1 MGHDK and CDR2 SYGVNS. The CDR3 bases are TGTCCCTGGGGCACAGATACGCAGTATTTT. It is translated as CPWGTDTQYF.

This clonotype has only a few counts. V is TRBV29-1 and J is TRBJ2-7, with D tentatively TRBD2 (5 bases). The CDR3 is made up of 13 amino acids. Trimming removed 0 bases from V and 6 bases from J, with 12 bases in between. Per the germline V gene, CDR1 is SQVTM and CDR2 is ANQGSEA. CDR3 sequence (DNA): TGCAGCGTTGAAGATCTTATGGGGAGCGAGCAGTACTTC. Its protein product is CSVEDLMGSEQYF.

This chain joins TRBV10-2 and TRBJ2-7; D may be TRBD1 (6 bases). The germline V gene encodes CDR1 WSHSY and CDR2 SAAADI. Trimming stripped 5 bases from V and 6 bases from J, with 20 bases between. The CDR3 covers 15 residues. This CDR3 is CASSKLGTQAAEQYF. The CDR3 DNA reads TGCGCCAGCAGTAAACTCGGGACACAAGCTGCCGAGCAGTACTTC.

This clonotype was counted a few times. V is TRBV20-1 and J is TRBJ2-1; D ambiguous. The CDR3 length is 13 residues. Germline lookup yields CDR1 DFQATT and CDR2 SNEGSKA (reference sequence). V was clipped by 2 bases and J by 7 bases, with 12 bases between them. CDR3 coding DNA: TGCAGTGCTAGACCTATTAGCAGGAATGAGCAGTTCTTC. Translating it yields CSARPISRNEQFF.

The chain links TRBV5-6 to TRBJ2-7, with D uncertain. This CDR3 comprises 12 residues. V was shortened by 7 bases and J by 5 bases, with 13 bases between the two germline ends. CDR1 and CDR2 (germline): SGHDT, YYEEEE. Here the CDR3 reads CASRYRNDEQYF. The CDR3 DNA reads as TGTGCCAGCCGCTACAGAAACGACGAGCAGTACTTC.

The CDR3 region has the DNA TGTGCCAGCAGCCCCCCCCTCGGGGACGCATATCTACAGAGTTCCTACAATGAGCAGTTCTTC. Its protein product is CASSPPLGDAYLQSSYNEQFF. The chain combines TRBV9 with TRBJ2-1, with D perhaps being TRBD1 or TRBD2 (5 bases each). Germline CDR1 is SGDLS and CDR2 is YYNGEE. Trimming shortened V by 4 bases and J by 1 base, and 30 bases separated the two germline ends. The CDR3 runs to 21 residues. The full variable domain, rest sourced from reference TRBV9 and TRBJ2-1, is DSGVTQTPKHLITATGQRVTLRCSPRSGDLSVYWYQQSLDQGLQFLIQYYNGEERAKGNILERFSAQQFPDLHSELNLSSLELGDSALYFCASSPPLGDAYLQSSYNEQFFGPGTRLTVL.

This clonotype appeared many times. The rearrangement uses TRBV5-1 and TRBJ2-7, with 13 bases identical to TRBD2. Trimming at V came to 0 bases and at J to 1 base, leaving 1 base not matched to a gene. The CDR3 covers 16 residues. Germline-derived CDR1 and CDR2 are SGHRS and YFSETQ. DNA for the CDR3: TGCGCCAGCAGCTTGGAGGGACTAGCGGGGTCCTACGAGCAGTACTTC. As protein: CASSLEGLAGSYEQYF.

Ten or more counts support this clonotype. The CDR3 nucleotides read TGCAGCGTACCTAGCGGGAGTGGGTATGAGCAGTTCTTC. Its translation is CSVPSGSGYEQFF. The genes are TRBV29-1 and TRBJ2-1; 10 bases are a match to TRBD2. The germline V gene has CDR1 SQVTM and CDR2 ANQGSEA. The CDR3 extends over 13 amino acids. J gave up 8 bases and V 6 bases, and 7 bases lay outside the gene matches.

The chain carries TRBV27 and TRBJ2-4; TRBD1 matches 9 bases. The CDR3 is made up of 16 amino acids. The V segment lost 7 bases and the J segment 7 bases; nucleotides outside the gene matches: 14. CDR1 is MNHEY and CDR2 is SMNVEV in the germline V gene (reference sequence). The CDR3: CASNPKRTGALNIQYF. In DNA form, the CDR3 reads TGTGCCAGCAATCCCAAACGGACAGGGGCGTTGAACATTCAGTACTTC.

The chain has TRBV11-1 and TRBJ2-6; 8 nucleotides match TRBD1. The CDR3 consists of 20 residues. V gave up 4 bases and J gave up 0 bases; unmatched junction bases: 14. Germline V gives CDR1 SGHAT, CDR2 FQDESV (reference sequence). CDR3 in amino acids: CASSYAWAGTGPSGANVLTF. In DNA, the CDR3 is TGTGCCAGCAGCTACGCCTGGGCAGGGACAGGCCCCTCTGGGGCCAACGTCCTGACTTTC.

This clonotype has only a few counts. This chain uses TRBV20-1 with TRBJ2-2, with 7 nucleotides matching TRBD2. The CDR3 has 16 amino acids. Per germline, CDR1 DFQATT and CDR2 SNEGSKA (reference sequence). J was trimmed by 5 bases and V by 2 bases; bases with no gene match: 11. The CDR3 region is CSARPTLAEGTGELFF. The CDR3 DNA sequence: TGCAGTGCTAGACCCACTCTAGCGGAGGGGACCGGGGAGCTGTTTTTT.

The chain couples TRBV4-1 to TRBJ2-7; D not certain. The germline V gene encodes CDR1 MGHRA and CDR2 YSYEKL. CDR3 length equals 14 residues. Trimming shortened V by 4 bases and J by 3 bases, and 13 bases separated the two germline ends. The CDR3 here is CASSPGHYNYEQYF. Here the CDR3 DNA reads TGCGCCAGCAGCCCGGGCCATTACAACTACGAGCAGTACTTC.

V usage is TRBV27 and J usage is TRBJ1-2, with 7 bases lining up with TRBD1. The V gene end was trimmed by 7 bases and the J gene end by 2 bases; junction bases not matched to a gene: 10. Germline CDR1 MNHEY, CDR2 SMNVEV (reference sequence). CDR3 length: 15 amino acids. The chain's CDR3 is CASTPLGTDNYGYTF. The CDR3 DNA reads TGTGCCAGCACCCCACTCGGGACAGACAACTATGGCTACACCTTC.

The chain combines TRBV12-3 or TRBV12-4 with TRBJ2-5; 10 bases align to TRBD2. Trimming removed 6 bases from V and 4 bases from J; junction bases left unmatched: 2. The CDR3 has 13 residues. The CDR3 region is CASRAGGGETQYF. CDR3 DNA: TGTGCCAGCAGAGCGGGGGGGGGAGAGACCCAGTACTTC.

This clonotype was seen just once. J is TRBJ2-1 and V is TRBV7-7; D not certain. CDR1 SSHAT and CDR2 FNYEAQ come from the germline V gene (reference sequence). CDR3 length equals 14 residues. Trimming stripped 5 bases from V and 8 bases from J, with 16 bases between. CDR3 in amino acids: CASSPHLFTDEQFF. For the CDR3, the DNA is TGTGCCAGCAGCCCCCATCTCTTTACGGATGAGCAGTTCTTC.

This clonotype was counted a few times. The V and J genes are TRBV12-3 or TRBV12-4 and TRBJ1-1, with D hard to call. The CDR3 length is 14 residues. Between the trimmed V and J ends, which lost 8 bases and 4 bases, there was a span of 17 bases. CDR3 region: CASGEKRFITEAFF. The CDR3, as DNA: TGTGCCAGCGGGGAGAAGAGATTCATCACTGAAGCTTTCTTT.

This clonotype was detected a few times. The J gene is TRBJ2-7, the V gene TRBV29-1; 12 bases align to TRBD2. This CDR3 comprises 16 residues. Germline CDR1 SQVTM, CDR2 ANQGSEA. J lost 2 bases, V lost 8 bases, and 13 bases had no gene match. CDR3 coding DNA: TGCAGCTCCCTCGGGGGACTAGCGGGCATAGCCTACGAGCAGTACTTC. Its protein product is CSSLGGLAGIAYEQYF.

V gene TRBV7-9 combines with J gene TRBJ2-7, with D possibly called TRBD1 or TRBD2 (7 bases each). This CDR3 is 13 amino acids long. Germline values: CDR1 SEHNR, CDR2 FQNEAQ (reference sequence). DNA of the CDR3: TGTGCGAGCGGGACAGATCCCCTCTACGAGCAGTACTTC. Its protein product is CASGTDPLYEQYF.

Many counts were recorded for this clonotype. The chain employs TRBV12-3 or TRBV12-4 and TRBJ2-7, with D uncertain. V lost 5 bases and J lost 5, with 10 bases in between. The CDR3 totals 12 residues. In DNA, the CDR3 is TGTGCCAGCAGTCCCTTGGGTAACGAGCAGTACTTC. Translated, it gives CASSPLGNEQYF.

This clonotype appeared many times. This chain links TRBV11-2 with TRBJ2-5; 8 bases align to TRBD1. The ends lost 1 base at V and 2 bases at J; junction bases unmatched: 9. Germline values: CDR1 SGHAT, CDR2 FQNNGV. This CDR3 has 17 residues. The CDR3 here is CASSLGQGIREQETQYF. The CDR3 bases are TGTGCCAGCAGCTTAGGACAGGGGATTCGGGAGCAAGAGACCCAGTACTTC.

This clonotype was seen ten or more times. The chain couples TRBV29-1 to TRBJ1-2; TRBD1 is a possible D gene (5 bases). Germline V gene data show CDR1 as SQVTM and CDR2 as ANQGSEA. The CDR3 totals 14 residues. The V end was cut by 4 bases, the J end by 2 bases, with 14 bases between. CDR3 in DNA: TGCAGCGTTGCCGGGGGAGACATAAACTATGGCTACACCTTC. Translation gives CSVAGGDINYGYTF.

This clonotype was seen more than once but under ten times. The V gene is TRBV28, the J gene TRBJ2-7; no firm D call. Germline V CDR1 and CDR2: MDHEN, SYDVKM. V dropped 3 bases and J dropped 1 base, with 7 bases sitting between them. This CDR3 has 13 residues. CDR3 nucleotides: TGTGCCAGCAGTTTTGACGGTTCCTACGAGCAGTACTTC. Protein sequence: CASSFDGSYEQYF. The full variable domain, rest sourced from reference TRBV28 and TRBJ2-7, is DVKVTQSSRYLVKRTGEKVFLECVQDMDHENMFWYRQDPGLGLRLIYFSYDVKMKEKGDIPEGYSVSREKKERFSLILESASTNQTSMYLCASSFDGSYEQYFGPGTRLTVT.

This clonotype was counted a few times. The chain uses TRBV19 and TRBJ2-1; D is ambiguous. The V gene's germline CDR1 is LNHDA and CDR2 SQIVND (reference sequence). Deletions cut 5 bases from V and 1 base from J, with 15 bases between. The CDR3 is 16 residues long. This CDR3 reads CASSYRALGSYNEQFF. CDR3 sequence (DNA): TGTGCCAGTAGTTACCGGGCCCTCGGATCCTACAATGAGCAGTTCTTC.

The sample holds a few counts of this clonotype. The rearrangement links TRBV10-3 to TRBJ2-7; 9 positions match TRBD1. The CDR3 loop spans 15 amino acids. The germline V gene has CDR1 ENHRY and CDR2 SYGVKD. The V gene end was trimmed by 6 bases and the J gene end by 1 base; junction bases not matched to a gene: 7. DNA of the CDR3: TGTGCCATCAGCCCTCGGGACAGGGCGTCCTACGAGCAGTACTTC. This translates into CAISPRDRASYEQYF.

This clonotype turned up a few times. This chain joins TRBV28 and TRBJ2-5; 7 nucleotides align to TRBD1. This CDR3 comprises 16 residues. Per germline, CDR1 MDHEN and CDR2 SYDVKM. Trimming took 3 bases from V and 2 from J; bases not matched to a gene: 9. The CDR3 reads CASSFSGDRDQETQYF. CDR3 bases: TGTGCCAGCAGTTTTTCAGGAGACAGGGATCAAGAGACCCAGTACTTC.

The chain has TRBV12-3 or TRBV12-4 and TRBJ2-1; 10 bases line up with TRBD2. The CDR3 is 17 residues long. With V trimmed by 5 bases and J by 9 bases, 16 bases remained unmatched. CDR3 amino acids: CASSGGLAEAPFGEQFF. The CDR3 DNA follows: TGTGCCAGCAGTGGCGGACTAGCGGAGGCGCCATTTGGTGAGCAGTTCTTC.